The subject of this entry is one T cell receptor (beta chain). Its specificity is unknown. A read error may produce the germline difference seen at one junction end. This sample is drawn from a study of cytomegalovirus exposure and HLA in healthy donors. General study points: With further analysis later on, most CMV-associated TCR beta chains appeared HLA-restricted.

In the PCR, 60 Vbeta and 13 Jbeta primers were used. In the study's own analysis: An analysis performed later counted 75 million to 80 million unique TCR beta chains (approximately 12 million of them shared). Produced via immunoSEQ multiplex PCR; TCRdb's table is partial and in-frame only. V, J and clone size were drawn from that table, and D and trimming were deduced from the DNA. The repertoire has under 200,000 clones, 80% to 90% of them found once; the top ten carry about 2.5%. Everyone who donated was a healthy bone marrow donor. Germline V gives CDR1 SSHAT, CDR2 FNYEAQ (reference sequence). This CDR3 is 13 amino acids long.

The genes are TRBV7-7 and TRBJ2-3; a possible D gene is TRBD1 (6 bases). The sequencing sample was made of PBMCs. The clonotype was recovered from a man younger than 45 in good health and CMV-seropositive. The CDR3 sequence is CASSTDRSDTQYF. The CDR3 coding sequence is TGTGCTAGCAGCACTGACAGGTCAGATACGCAGTATTTT.